This note documents a single T cell receptor beta chain sequence. This record belongs to a study of blood T cell repertoires in COVID-19. Study in general: Sources were T cells, B-cell-depleted T cells, or PBMCs; the material itself was cDNA or gDNA.

Sequencing was performed with immunoSEQ multiplex PCR; in TCRdb, only in-frame clones are kept and a portion is missing. The table records about 280,000 clones, 86% of them present only once. Trimming took off 8 bases at V and 0 bases at J, with 4 bases between the two ends. The CDR3 has 11 amino acids. The germline V gene has CDR1 SEHNR and CDR2 FQNEAQ (reference sequence). The V and J genes are TRBV7-9 and TRBJ1-1; no clear D gene. This clonotype was sampled from a woman in her 30s who had recovered from COVID-19. The sample consisted of peripheral blood. CDR3: CASGLNTEAFF. CDR3 coding DNA: TGTGCCAGCGGGCTGAACACTGAAGCTTTCTTT.